This T cell receptor beta chain was captured by sequencing in a study of cytomegalovirus exposure and HLA in healthy donors. Overall study findings and caveats: In a later analysis, several top co-occurrence clusters appeared linked to parvovirus B19, influenza, CMV and Epstein-Barr virus.

The study ran its PCR with 60 Vbeta and 13 Jbeta primers. Profiling relied on immunoSEQ multiplex PCR, and the TCRdb table lists in-frame clones only, not all of them. Of 150,000 to 200,000 clones listed, approximately 80% are singletons. The CDR3 has 14 residues. Trimming took 3 bases from V and 3 from J, leaving 9 bases between them. CDR1 and CDR2 from the germline V gene are SNHLY and FYNNEI. This clone has only one observation. Its antigen is currently unknown. This sequence originates from a woman in her forties or fifties in good health and CMV-seronegative. Specimen: PBMCs. This rearrangement joins TRBV2 to TRBJ1-5; no definite D call. The CDR3 sequence is CASSDRVYNQPQHF. CDR3 coding DNA: TGTGCCAGCAGTGATCGGGTCTACAATCAGCCCCAGCATTTT.